Below are 4 T cell receptor beta chains sequenced from a single sample in a study of blood T cell repertoires in COVID-19. TCRdb's copy holds only in-frame clones and misses some; the assay was immunoSEQ multiplex PCR. Among some 260,000 clones listed, around 80% were seen once. Sequencing used PBMCs or T cells enriched from blood (not recorded which). These receptors were obtained from a man aged 25-45 years with acute COVID-19.

The rearrangement links TRBV30 to TRBJ1-3, with TRBD1 identical over 7 bases. The V gene's germline CDR1 is GTSNPN and CDR2 SVGIG (reference sequence). V shed 5 bases and J 1 base; nucleotides not matched to a gene: 2. The CDR3 loop spans 13 amino acids. CDR3 protein: CAWGQVSGNTIYF. CDR3 DNA sequence: TGTGCCTGGGGACAGGTATCTGGAAACACCATATATTTT.

The rearrangement uses TRBV7-2 and TRBJ1-6; 7 bases align to TRBD1. This CDR3 region has 15 residues. The germline V gene encodes CDR1 SGHTA and CDR2 FQGNSA. V lost 5 bases, J lost 8 bases, and 9 bases stayed unmatched. The CDR3 region has the DNA TGTGCCAGCAGCCCTAACCGGGACAGATATTCACCCCTCCACTTT. Its translation: CASSPNRDRYSPLHF.

V is TRBV6-5 and J is TRBJ2-1; no clear D gene. Trimming left V 7 bases short and J 7 bases short, with 8 bases between. The CDR3 extends over 11 amino acids. Germline CDR1 and CDR2: MNHEY and SVGAGI. CDR3 amino acids: CASTQRNEQFF. The CDR3 DNA reads as TGTGCCAGCACACAAAGAAATGAGCAGTTCTTC.

The rearrangement uses TRBV11-2 and TRBJ1-1; a possible D gene is TRBD1 (5 bases). Trimming took off 4 bases at V and 5 bases at J, with 11 bases between the two ends. Looked up from germline, CDR1 is SGHAT and CDR2 is FQNNGV. This CDR3 is built from 13 residues. DNA of the CDR3: TGTGCCAGCAGCTACAGGCGTTCAACTGAAGCTTTCTTT. Protein product: CASSYRRSTEAFF.